Below, 26 T cell receptor beta chains from the same sample are listed, as sequenced in a study of cytomegalovirus exposure and HLA in healthy donors. Primers for the PCR totalled 60 Vbeta and 13 Jbeta. The assay was immunoSEQ multiplex PCR, and TCRdb's table has in-frame clones only and misses some. In the table there are 100,000 to 150,000 clones, about 80% of which are singletons. The material sequenced was PBMCs. All receptors come from a man aged 18 to 29 in good health and CMV-seronegative.

The chain's CDR3 is CASGMAGRGGELFF. DNA for the CDR3: TGTGCCAGCGGCATGGCCGGGAGGGGCGGGGAGCTGTTTTTT. The chain combines TRBV7-3 with TRBJ2-2, with 8 bases matching TRBD2. Germline V CDR1 and CDR2: SGHTA, FQGTGA. Losses at the gene ends were 8 bases for V and 7 bases for J; bases not matched to a gene: 9. This CDR3 spans 14 amino acids. Complete variable domain (other parts from reference TRBV7-3 and TRBJ2-2): GAGVSQTPSNKVTEKGKYVELRCDPISGHTALYWYRQSLGQGPEFLIYFQGTGAADDSGLPNDRFFAVRPEGSVSTLKIQRTERGDSAVYLCASGMAGRGGELFFGEGSRLTVL.

This sequence joins TRBV12-1 and TRBJ2-5; TRBD2, the table's D call, was not compared with the DNA. TRBV12-1 is listed as a pseudogene. The length of the CDR3 is 20 residues. This CDR3 reads CASSFRPGLAGPRRPETQYF. CDR3 coding DNA: TGTGCCAGCAGCTTTCGGCCGGGACTAGCGGGACCGAGGCGACCGGAGACCCAGTACTTC.

This sequence joins TRBV9 and TRBJ2-3, with TRBD1 identical over 10 bases. Trimming took 0 bases from V and 5 from J; bases not matched to a gene: 3. The CDR3 runs to 15 residues. The germline CDR1 and CDR2 sequences are SGDLS and YYNGEE. This CDR3 reads CASSVAGTGEDTQYF. CDR3 coding DNA: TGTGCCAGCAGCGTAGCGGGGACAGGGGAAGATACGCAGTATTTT.

This clone showed up just once. The rearrangement joins TRBV5-1 to TRBJ2-2, with 9 bases fitting TRBD2. The CDR3 contains 16 residues. Germline values: CDR1 SGHRS, CDR2 YFSETQ. The V segment lost 1 base and the J segment 7 bases; nucleotides outside the gene matches: 8. The CDR3 spells CASSLQLAGARGELFF. The DNA of the CDR3 is TGCGCCAGCAGCTTGCAATTAGCGGGAGCTCGCGGGGAGCTGTTTTTT.

The chain carries TRBV12-5 and TRBJ2-3; D unclear. V lost 2 bases and J 0 bases, leaving 3 bases between the germline ends. This CDR3 is built from 13 residues. The germline V gene has CDR1 LGHNT and CDR2 FRNRAP. The CDR3 region is CASGLPSTDTQYF. Written as DNA, the CDR3 is TGTGCTAGTGGTTTGCCTAGCACAGATACGCAGTATTTT.

The chain uses TRBV7-3 and TRBJ2-2; TRBD1 matches at 7 bases. The CDR3 spans 16 residues. In germline, CDR1 is SGHTA, CDR2 FQGTGA. J gave up 1 base and V 0 bases, and 2 bases lay outside the gene matches. CDR3 in amino acids: CASSLTGQVNTGELFF. For the CDR3, the DNA is TGTGCCAGCAGCTTAACCGGACAGGTGAACACCGGGGAGCTGTTTTTT.

The chain employs TRBV5-1 and TRBJ2-4, with D perhaps matching TRBD1 (5 bases). Germline V gene lookup returns CDR1 SGHRS and CDR2 YFSETQ. This CDR3 region has 14 residues. V was trimmed by 1 base and J by 6 bases, leaving 11 bases between them. CDR3 sequence reads: CASSLTGDLNIQYF. The CDR3 nucleotides read TGCGCCAGCAGCTTGACAGGAGACCTAAACATTCAGTACTTC. The entire variable domain, with the rest obtained from reference TRBV5-1 and TRBJ2-4, is as follows: KAGVTQTPRYLIKTRGQQVTLSCSPISGHRSVSWYQQTPGQGLQFLFEYFSETQRNKGNFPGRFSGRQFSNSRSEMNVSTLELGDSALYLCASSLTGDLNIQYFGAGTRLSVL.

The chain couples TRBV7-7 to TRBJ1-1; the D gene is possibly TRBD1 (6 bases). The V end lost 2 bases, the J end lost 6 bases, and 10 bases lay between the germline ends. Germline CDR1 is SSHAT and CDR2 is FNYEAQ (reference sequence). This CDR3 region has 13 residues. CDR3: CASSLSRGSEAFF. CDR3 nucleotides: TGTGCCAGCAGCTTAAGCAGGGGCTCTGAAGCTTTCTTT.

V and J are TRBV11-2 and TRBJ1-5, with D unresolved. Germline V gene lookup returns CDR1 SGHAT and CDR2 FQNNGV. V shed 5 bases and J shed 0 bases, with 11 bases lying between them. The CDR3 is made up of 15 amino acids. The DNA for the CDR3 is TGTGCCAGCAGCCGATATGACTATAGCAATCAGCCCCAGCATTTT. The encoded protein is CASSRYDYSNQPQHF.

The chain uses TRBV2 and TRBJ1-1, with a possible D match to TRBD1 (5 bases). Germline loops: CDR1 SNHLY, CDR2 FYNNEI. Between the trimmed V and J ends, which lost 4 bases and 4 bases, there was a span of 10 bases. The CDR3 contains 13 residues. The CDR3 is CASSVGPPTEAFF. The CDR3 coding sequence is TGTGCCAGCAGTGTGGGGCCCCCCACTGAAGCTTTCTTT.

V and J are TRBV19 and TRBJ2-5, with 10 positions matching TRBD1. The CDR3 runs 16 residues. The V and J ends lost 3 bases and 5 bases, in that order; junction bases with no gene match: 9. Looked up from germline, CDR1 is LNHDA and CDR2 is SQIVND (reference sequence). The chain's CDR3 is CASSISWTGGRETQYF. As DNA, the CDR3 is TGTGCCAGTAGTATTTCCTGGACAGGGGGGAGGGAGACCCAGTACTTC.

The gene calls are TRBV28 and TRBJ2-7; tentative D call: TRBD1 (5 bases). CDR1 and CDR2 from the germline V gene are MDHEN and SYDVKM. V was pared by 4 bases and J by 3 bases, with 22 bases between. There are 17 residues in the CDR3. CDR3 sequence reads: CASSSITNPTASYEQYF. In nucleotides, the CDR3 is TGTGCCAGCAGTTCCATTACCAACCCGACAGCTAGCTACGAGCAGTACTTC.

In DNA form, the CDR3 reads TGTGCCAGCAGCTTGGACAGCTCCTACAATGAGCAGTTCTTC. Protein sequence: CASSLDSSYNEQFF. The gene calls are TRBV7-7 and TRBJ2-1; D is possibly TRBD1 (6 bases). Deletions cut 3 bases from V and 0 bases from J, with 6 bases between. CDR3 size: 14 residues. The germline V gene encodes CDR1 SSHAT and CDR2 FNYEAQ (reference sequence).

The chain has TRBV30 and TRBJ2-7; D remains ambiguous. CDR3 size: 11 residues. CDR1 and CDR2 from the germline V gene are GTSNPN and SVGIG (reference sequence). V dropped 2 bases and J dropped 4 bases, with 6 bases sitting between them. The CDR3 is CAWSRGYEQYV. In DNA, the CDR3 is TGTGCCTGGAGTCGCGGATACGAGCAGTACGTC.

The chain couples TRBV11-2 to TRBJ2-5; a weak D match, TRBD2 (5 bases). The V end was cut by 1 base, the J end by 1 base, with 13 bases between. The CDR3 totals 16 residues. The germline V gene has CDR1 SGHAT and CDR2 FQNNGV. CDR3 sequence: CASSLAASYPQETQYF. The CDR3, as DNA: TGTGCCAGCAGCTTAGCGGCTAGCTATCCCCAAGAGACCCAGTACTTC.

The CDR3 DNA reads TGCGCCAGCAGCCGCTATATGGTACGAGATTCACCCCTCCACTTT. Protein: CASSRYMVRDSPLHF. The rearrangement uses TRBV4-3 and TRBJ1-6; the D is unclear. The CDR3 spans 15 residues. V shed 4 bases and J shed 8 bases, with 15 bases lying between them. The germline V gene has CDR1 LGHNA and CDR2 YSLEER.

The CDR3 DNA reads TGTGCCAGCTCACCAGGGGGGGGGATCGCCACTGAAGCTTTCTTT. Amino acids: CASSPGGGIATEAFF. This chain links TRBV18 with TRBJ1-1, with D tentatively TRBD1 (5 bases). Germline lookup yields CDR1 KGHSH and CDR2 LQKENI. The V end lost 2 bases, the J end lost 4 bases, and 14 bases lay between the germline ends. The CDR3 is made up of 15 amino acids.

The gene calls are TRBV6-5 and TRBJ2-7, with TRBD1 matching 8 bases. Germline values: CDR1 MNHEY, CDR2 SVGAGI. The CDR3 is 13 amino acids. Losses at the gene ends were 5 bases for V and 2 bases for J; bases not matched to a gene: 2. CDR3 bases: TGTGCCAGCAGTAGGACAGGGACCTACGAGCAGTACGTC. Residues: CASSRTGTYEQYV.

In its sample, this clone was seen once. The chain recombines TRBV2 with TRBJ1-5; tentatively, D is TRBD1 (5 bases). This CDR3 is built from 13 residues. V was cut by 5 bases and J by 5 bases, with 10 bases left in between. Germline V lookup: CDR1 SNHLY, CDR2 FYNNEI. The CDR3 bases are TGTGCCAGCAGTTCCGGGACTTATCAGCCCCAGCATTTT. This gives the protein CASSSGTYQPQHF.

There are a few counts of this clone. V gene TRBV6-5 combines with J gene TRBJ2-7, with 14 bases aligning to TRBD2. In germline, CDR1 is MNHEY, CDR2 SVGAGI. J gave up 3 bases and V 5 bases, and 3 bases lay outside the gene matches. This CDR3 comprises 15 residues. The CDR3 here is CASSTGTSGSYEQYF. CDR3 bases: TGTGCCAGCAGTACTGGGACTAGCGGGAGCTACGAGCAGTACTTC.

This clone turned up a few times. The J gene is TRBJ2-7, the V gene TRBV5-8, with 7 bases matching TRBD1. The CDR3 consists of 14 residues. The germline CDR1 and CDR2 sequences are SGHTS and YDEGEE. The ends lost 3 bases at V and 3 bases at J; junction bases unmatched: 6. The CDR3 region is CASSYRDSHYEQYV. CDR3 DNA: TGTGCCAGCAGCTACAGGGACAGCCACTACGAGCAGTACGTC.

The genes are TRBV18 and TRBJ1-4; tentative D call: TRBD1 (6 bases). The CDR3 is made up of 14 amino acids. Germline V CDR1 and CDR2: KGHSH, LQKENI. Deletions cut 4 bases from V and 7 bases from J, with 13 bases between. CDR3 amino acids: CASSLTLGGEKLFF. CDR3 nucleotides: TGTGCCAGCTCACTAACCTTAGGGGGTGAAAAACTGTTTTTT.

The genes are TRBV6-6 and TRBJ2-3, with TRBD2 as a possible D gene (5 bases). Per the germline V gene, CDR1 is MNHNY and CDR2 is SVGAGI (reference sequence). CDR3 length: 15 residues. V was pared by 0 bases and J by 9 bases, with 16 bases between. CDR3 amino acids: CASSYSRTAAPTQYF. In DNA form, the CDR3 reads TGTGCCAGCAGTTACTCGAGGACTGCCGCCCCCACGCAGTATTTT.

This chain joins TRBV5-5 and TRBJ2-3, with 8 positions matching TRBD2. The length of the CDR3 is 15 residues. V was clipped by 4 bases and J by 0 bases; unmatched bases: 4. Germline CDR1 is SGHKS and CDR2 is YYEKEE (reference sequence). The CDR3 DNA is TGTGCCAGCAGCCGTCTAGCGGGTAGCACAGATACGCAGTATTTT. Translating gives CASSRLAGSTDTQYF.

This chain joins TRBV7-9 and TRBJ1-3; no clear D gene. V was cut by 5 bases and J by 4 bases, with 15 bases left in between. The CDR3 is 15 amino acids. The germline V gene has CDR1 SEHNR and CDR2 FQNEAQ (reference sequence). Here the CDR3 reads CASSLQRVLGNTIYF. DNA for the CDR3: TGTGCCAGCAGCCTACAGAGAGTCCTCGGAAACACCATATATTTT.

The chain recombines TRBV28 with TRBJ1-2; D is undetermined. Germline V gene lookup returns CDR1 MDHEN and CDR2 SYDVKM. This CDR3 is 14 amino acids long. V dropped 10 bases and J dropped 2 bases, with 17 bases sitting between them. The CDR3 reads CATTVGATNYGYTF. As DNA, the CDR3 is TGTGCCACCACTGTGGGAGCAACCAACTATGGCTACACCTTC.